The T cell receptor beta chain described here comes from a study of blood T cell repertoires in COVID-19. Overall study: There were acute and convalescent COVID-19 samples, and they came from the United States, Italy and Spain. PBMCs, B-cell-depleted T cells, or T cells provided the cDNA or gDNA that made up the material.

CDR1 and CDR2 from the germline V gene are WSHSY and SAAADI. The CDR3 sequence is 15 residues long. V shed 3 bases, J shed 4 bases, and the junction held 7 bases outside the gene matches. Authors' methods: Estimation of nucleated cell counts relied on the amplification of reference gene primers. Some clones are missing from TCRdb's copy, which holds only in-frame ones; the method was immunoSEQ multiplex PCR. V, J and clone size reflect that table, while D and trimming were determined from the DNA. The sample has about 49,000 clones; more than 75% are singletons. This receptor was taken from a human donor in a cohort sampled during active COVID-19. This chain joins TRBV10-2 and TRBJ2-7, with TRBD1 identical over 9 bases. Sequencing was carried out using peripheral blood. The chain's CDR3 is CASSDPGTGLYEQYF. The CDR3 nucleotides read TGCGCCAGCAGTGATCCCGGGACAGGGTTGTACGAGCAGTACTTC.